This TCR beta chain was identified in a study of Graves' ophthalmopathy and Graves' hyperthyroidism. V lost 6 bases and J lost 4, with 9 bases in between. CDR1 and CDR2 (germline): MNHNS, SASEGT. This CDR3 spans 12 amino acids. Moderate-to-severe activity, CAS ≥3, NOSPECS ≥4 and a duration under 3 months were seen in donors with ophthalmopathy. Exclusion criteria comprised other autoimmune diseases, uncontrolled infections, pregnancy or lactation in patients. The authors amplified TCR beta CDR3 regions from RNA transcripts. Following a first-round RT-PCR that used HTBI primers, a second-round multiplex PCR was carried out. TCRdb re-called the multiplex PCR reads through MiXCR, storing one row per CDR3 protein. In the table there are under 200,000 distinct CDR3 sequences, over 35% of which are singletons. This clonotype turned up a few times.

Source material: peripheral blood. The TCR sequence derives from a woman aged 40 to 50 with Graves' ophthalmopathy. The chain couples TRBV6-1 to TRBJ1-2, with a weak D call TRBD1 (6 bases). The CDR3 coding sequence is TGTGCCAGCAGGGCGGACAGCTATGGCTACACCTTC. Translated: CASRADSYGYTF.